This TCR beta chain was observed in a study of cytomegalovirus exposure and HLA in healthy donors (TCRdb year 2017). Study-level background: In an earlier analysis of about 560 of the donors, 276 Gb of sequence data and approximately 100 million unique TCR beta sequences from roughly 180 million T cells were reported. The later analysis used no new phenotypic data to find candidate immune exposures, relying instead on TCR beta sequences and their occurrence across donors. Donor age, sex, ethnicity and CMV serostatus were collected together with the repertoire data. Typing coverage varied by locus: roughly 629-640 donors for A, B, C, DRB1 and DQB1; 500 to 550 for DQA1; about 590 for DPA1; fewer than 480 for DPB1. A later genetic analysis used genome-wide SNP genotypes for about 55% of the 666 donors, treating that subset as a discovery cohort. To predict cytomegalovirus infection status, the study combined high-throughput TCR immunosequencing, statistical association of individual TCRs with disease status, and machine learning. The study used immunosequencing to profile the T cell repertoires of about 670 subjects and linked those repertoires to cytomegalovirus serostatus. Roughly 300 gigabases of sequencing data and around 85 million unique TCR sequences made up an early release that covered over 550 HLA-typed donors. To decide whether each TCR beta V gene segment behaved as functional or pseudogenic, an earlier analysis of some 580 of the donors relied on high-throughput TCR beta sequencing. A later analysis re-examined previously published TCR beta repertoires from several hundred donors and added high-resolution HLA genotyping to investigate patterns of TCR occurrence. Among about 410 genotyped donors of the cohort, an average of roughly 230,000 unique TCR beta nucleotide sequences was sequenced per donor, of which roughly 17% were non-productive. All discovery cohort repertoires had been generated using a single sequencing platform. Because of strong linkage in the cohort, roughly five DR-DQ haplotypes were treated as single units for association and clustering. Class I and class II HLA loci were covered by the typing at four-digit resolution. Of the approximately 400 genotyped donors, approximately 80% were placed in the genetic ancestry cluster associated with self-reported Caucasian donors. Besides the first cohort of more than 650 subjects, a separate validation cohort made up of 120 different subjects was used. The study aimed to test whether cataloging public T cell receptors could reveal signatures of past pathogen exposure. The full study reports these points: In an earlier analysis of roughly 500 of the donors, most TCR beta V segments appeared in productive rearrangements about 87% or about 30% of the time, broadly matching IMGT annotations. The sequencing pipeline was judged likely to have produced a cluster of highly shared sequence variants as a technical artifact. Immune exposure information for the cohort was limited to CMV serostatus. A later genetic analysis associated a missense DCLRE1C variant with V-gene and J-gene trimming of TCR beta chains, and an independent cohort replicated the association. When HLA alleles, especially DR and DQ, strongly co-occurred, attributing TCR associations to individual alleles was difficult. Because the 87-base-pair reads could not distinguish some IMGT-functional V segments, including TRBV6-2 and TRBV6-3, those segments were excluded. A later analysis associated some 17,000 TCR beta sequences with specific HLA alleles at a false discovery rate of 0.05. The study gave a list of under 200 TCR beta chains associated with cytomegalovirus. A further reported finding was that TCR beta sequences accurately predicted the HLA-A and HLA-B alleles for most subjects in the first cohort. Because counts were too low, some 17 rarely observed V segments, including chromosome 9 orphons, were left out of the earlier analysis of approximately 500 of the donors. Three of the identified cytomegalovirus-associated TCR beta chains were confirmed in vitro to be specific for cytomegalovirus antigens. In a later genetic analysis, fewer N-insertions in productive TCRs were reported among donors in an Asian-associated ancestry cluster than the roughly 670-donor mean. A later analysis found that most CMV-associated TCR beta chains appeared HLA-restricted, with HLA associations seemingly driven largely by CMV exposure. In both the original and validation cohorts, the classifier was reported to diagnose cytomegalovirus status with high specificity and sensitivity. Compared with equally common non-associated chains, HLA-associated TCR beta chains in a later analysis were more clonally expanded and had lower generation probabilities. Correlated functional status among segregating V segments might reflect linkage disequilibrium, but an unknown experimental factor could not be ruled out. In a later analysis, TCR association rates were found to vary across HLA loci, with the most associated TCRs seen for DRB1 alleles and the fewest for HLA-C alleles. In this cohort, only TCR beta chains were sequenced, and detectable features were limited by the absence of alpha or paired-chain data. Most TCR sequences were seen in very few donors, while some public TCRs were found in many individuals. Presence/absence analyses assumed roughly uniform sequencing depth across donors, an assumption that may not hold. In a later analysis, several top co-occurrence clusters were reported to appear linked to parvovirus B19, influenza, CMV and Epstein-Barr virus. HLA typing was unavailable for some donors at each locus, so association tests used only the typed subset. The authors suggested that the approach could potentially be generalized to other disease states and immunological phenotypes.

Comment on this clone: Which antigen it targets is not known. No per-base quality is available; no much larger clone lies one base away.

The cohort comprised several hundred healthy bone marrow donors. At the time of sampling, every cohort member was nominally healthy, though immune exposures that went unrecorded were likely present. The donor was CMV seronegative and belonged to the group of 352 seronegative cohort members. A peripheral blood sample was collected from each donor, and TCR beta sequencing was performed on peripheral blood mononuclear cells. The Qiagen DNeasy Blood Extraction Kit was used to extract genomic DNA from the blood cell samples. The germline V gene sets CDR1 to LGHNA and CDR2 to YNFKEQ. The CDR3 has 16 amino acids, counting the end cysteine and phenylalanine. Of all the DNA, just the CDR3 is kept, 48 bases in frame from base 1. V is pruned by 0 bases and J by 6 bases, leaving 5 bases of the junction without a gene match. The receptor library was made with the immunoSEQ multiplex PCR assay. A mixture of 60 forward primers for TCR Vbeta segments and 13 reverse primers for TCR Jbeta segments was used in the multiplex PCR. The CDR3 region of rearranged TCR beta genes was amplified from genomic DNA with a multiplex PCR assay. On the Illumina HiSeq System, the amplified TCR beta libraries were sequenced as 87-base-pair reads. In the source study's methods: Across the 700 or so repertoires, a later analysis counted 60 million to 90 million unique TCR beta chains, some 11 million of which were shared by at least two donors. Raw reads were error-corrected and collapsed into unique sequences by a nearest-neighbor algorithm in which closely related sequences were merged to remove PCR and sequencing errors. V, D and J gene segments were assigned by aligning CDR3 sequences to IMGT reference sequences. Each retained sequence needed at least a six-nucleotide match to both a V gene segment and a J gene segment. Rearrangements were classified as productive when the CDR3 lacked stop codons and remained in frame with V and J, and all other rearrangements were classified as non-productive. Following IMGT convention, CDR3 was defined as the stretch from the second conserved V-encoded cysteine to the conserved J-encoded phenylalanine. The earlier analysis of a few hundred of the donors excluded sequences that lacked an unambiguous match to a single V gene segment. An earlier analysis of several hundred of the donors called V segments functional above 56.7% productive rearrangements and segregating when the between-donor standard deviation exceeded 5%. To diagnose cytomegalovirus status from the catalog of TCR beta chain sequences, a statistical classification framework was built. In a later analysis, V and J genes were assigned by comparing TCR nucleotide sequences against IMGT/GENE-DB human TR gene sequences. Using the TCRdist pipeline, a later analysis assigned CDR3 sequences along with most-parsimonious VDJ recombination scenarios. A later analysis defined each TCR beta chain by its CDR3 amino acid sequence plus V-gene family, and excluded reads lacking a unique V-gene family. As a way to deal with suspected cross-contamination and a sequencing artifact, a later analysis dropped over 550 nucleotide sequences that were highly shared and had low generation probability. A later analysis calculated a clonal expansion index for each public chain from normalized within-repertoire ranks of inferred template counts. In a later analysis, generation probabilities were computed with a VDJ recombination model fitted to out-of-frame rearrangements, and the resulting probabilities were checked against IGoR. A later analysis scored TCR-TCR, TCR-HLA and TCR-CMV co-occurrence with hypergeometric tests, applying a repertoire-size bias correction to TCR pairs. A later analysis estimated false discovery rates by permuting HLA or CMV assignments 20 times. In a later analysis, co-occurring TCRs were grouped using DBSCAN, with TCRdist sequence similarity added in when clustering inside HLA-allele-positive subsets. For co-occurrence clustering, repertoires with fewer than 30,000 or more than 120,000 public chains were excluded, along with 4 to 6 repertoires with anomalous nucleotide sharing. TCRdb provides this immuneACCESS table in a form limited to in-frame rearrangements. Some clones are lacking; in checked studies, under half of them reflect an unresolved V gene, and why the rest are absent is not known. D and trimming come from the DNA, and the V and J calls and clone size come from that table. This sample comprises around 270,000 clones, about 80% of them detected only once. The ten largest clones add up to approximately 0.3% of the sample.

What was sequenced was PBMCs. The chain couples TRBV4-2 to TRBJ2-1; 10 bases in the middle match TRBD2. This TCR was sampled from a girl aged 2-10 years in good health and CMV-seronegative. The nucleotide sequence is TGTGCCAGCAGCCAAGATGACGCTAGCGGGGGCAATGAGCAGTTCTTC. This translates into CASSQDDASGGNEQFF.